This TCR beta chain was identified in a study of beta chain features in type 1 diabetes. Regarding the study as a whole: Naive, central memory and Treg TCRB repertoires appeared more alike in patients than in healthy donors. HLA effects on TCRB rearrangement stayed unresolved here. Sequencing of cDNA might inflate the share of cells that strongly express TCR. In all four CD4+ subsets, TCRB CDR3 length was significantly, moderately reduced in type 1 diabetes.

This clone was counted between two and nine times. Its antigen is undetermined. Expressed TCRB transcripts were sequenced after all isolated RNA was converted to cDNA. For naive, central memory and regulatory T cell samples, reads averaged around 3.6 million. The method was immunoSEQ multiplex PCR; TCRdb's version includes in-frame clones alone and lacks a portion of them. The sample contains a few hundred thousand clones, approximately 11% of which appear only once. V dropped 4 bases and J dropped 4 bases, with 10 bases sitting between them. CDR3 length: 14 residues. Germline CDR1 KGHSH, CDR2 LQKENI. The chain joins TRBV18 to TRBJ1-4, with D unclear. The TCR originated in a man aged 25 to 45 with type 1 diabetes. The sequenced sample consisted of naive CD4+ T cells from blood. The CDR3 here is CASSRSGSNEKLFF. The CDR3 DNA follows: TGTGCCAGCTCACGGTCGGGAAGTAATGAAAAACTGTTTTTT.